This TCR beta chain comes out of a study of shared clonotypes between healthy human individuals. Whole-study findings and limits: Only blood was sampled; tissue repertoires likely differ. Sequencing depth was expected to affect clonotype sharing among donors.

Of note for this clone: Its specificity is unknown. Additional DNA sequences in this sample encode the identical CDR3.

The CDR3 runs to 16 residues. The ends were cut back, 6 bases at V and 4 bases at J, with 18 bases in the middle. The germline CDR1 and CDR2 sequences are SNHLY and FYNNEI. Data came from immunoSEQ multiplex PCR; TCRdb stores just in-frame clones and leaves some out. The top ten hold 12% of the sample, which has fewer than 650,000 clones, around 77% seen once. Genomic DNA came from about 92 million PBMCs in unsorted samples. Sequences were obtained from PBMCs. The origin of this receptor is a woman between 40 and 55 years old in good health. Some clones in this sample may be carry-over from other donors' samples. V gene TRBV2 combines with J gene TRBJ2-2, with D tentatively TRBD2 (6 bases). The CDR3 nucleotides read TGTGCCAGCAGGTCCCGACAGCTTAGCGGCACCGGGGAGCTGTTTTTT. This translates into CASRSRQLSGTGELFF.